The sequence of this T cell receptor (beta chain) was determined in a study of cytomegalovirus exposure and HLA in healthy donors. Whole-study results and caveats: When a later analysis compared HLA-associated TCR beta chains with equally common others, the HLA-associated chains turned out to be more clonally expanded and to have lower generation probabilities.

The CDR3 length is 15 residues. Trimming left V 4 bases short and J 3 bases short, with 15 bases between. CDR1 is SGHVS, CDR2 FQNEAQ, per germline. Comment on this clone: Antigen specificity is unknown.

PCR was performed using 60 Vbeta and 13 Jbeta primers. Profiling relied on immunoSEQ multiplex PCR, and the TCRdb table lists in-frame clones only, not all of them. Counted here are 90,000 to 120,000 clones, about three quarters occurring once; the ten biggest clones make up 5% to 6.5%. Sample: PBMCs. The rearrangement uses TRBV7-8 and TRBJ1-1, with D possibly being TRBD1 (6 bases). The TCR comes from a young woman in good health and CMV-seropositive. The CDR3 bases are TGTGCCAGCAGCTACGCCCTGAAGGGGGACACTGAAGCTTTCTTT. It yields the protein CASSYALKGDTEAFF.